This T cell receptor beta chain emerged from a study of cytomegalovirus exposure and HLA in healthy donors. Overall study findings and caveats: Earlier results showed most TCR beta V segments being productive about 87% or about 30% of the time.

Losses at the gene ends were 4 bases for V and 5 bases for J; bases not matched to a gene: 5. There are 16 residues in the CDR3. Germline-derived CDR1 and CDR2 are MNHNS and SASEGT. Use of 60 Vbeta and 13 Jbeta primers characterized the PCR. Per the original data handling: Later work found 80 million or so unique TCR beta chains, with roughly 11 million shared. Here immunoSEQ multiplex PCR was the method, and the copy in TCRdb shows in-frame clones only, minus some. V and J calls and clone size come straight from that table; D and trimming were deduced from the DNA. The data show under 200,000 clones, 80% to 90% seen once. On this clone: Its target is not known.

The chain joins TRBV6-1 to TRBJ2-5; 15 nucleotides line up with TRBD2. This sequence was found in a man aged 45-60 years in good health and CMV-seropositive. What was sequenced was PBMCs. The chain's CDR3 is CASSGGLAGGQETQYF. The CDR3 DNA follows: TGTGCCAGCAGTGGCGGACTAGCGGGGGGGCAGGAGACCCAGTACTTC.